The clone carrying this TCR beta chain was found a few times. Looked up from germline, CDR1 is MGHDK and CDR2 is SYGVNS. Trimming cost V 2 bases and J 4 bases; bases outside gene matches: 3. CDR3 length equals 15 residues. The data belong to a study of patients and donors after allogeneic stem cell transplantation. A single record per CDR3 protein comes from TCRdb applying MiXCR to the RT-PCR reads. The sample records about 230,000 distinct CDR3 sequences, around 14% being singletons. This TCR was sampled from a human donor who was either an allogeneic HSCT recipient or a stem cell or donor lymphocyte infusion donor (not recorded which). It is not recorded whose cells these are; they may come from a transplant donor. The chain links TRBV25-1 to TRBJ2-7; 12 nucleotides match TRBD1. Source material: blood, either unsorted or a sorted T cell fraction (not recorded which). CDR3 DNA sequence: TGTGCCAGCAGTGAACCGGGACAGGGGGCTTACGAGCAGTACTTC. Translation gives CASSEPGQGAYEQYF.